Below, 20 T cell receptor beta chains from the same sample are listed, as sequenced in a study of response to subunit inactivated influenza vaccine. From the RT-PCR reads, TCRdb called clonotypes with MiXCR, one entry per CDR3 protein. This sample has hundreds of thousands of distinct CDR3 sequences, with 11% to 15% found just once. Here the sequenced sample was PBMCs from blood, taken 14 to 15 days before vaccination. Every receptor here comes from a man between 45 and 60 years old who received an inactivated influenza vaccine.

This clonotype was picked up a small number of times. The J gene is TRBJ2-2, the V gene TRBV9, with TRBD2 identical over 7 bases. This CDR3 is built from 17 residues. Germline V CDR1 and CDR2: SGDLS, YYNGEE. V was clipped by 0 bases and J by 5 bases; unmatched bases: 10. The CDR3 protein is CASSVGDSGYLTGELFF. For the CDR3, the DNA is TGTGCCAGCAGCGTAGGGGATAGCGGGTATTTAACCGGGGAGCTGTTTTTT.

The J gene is TRBJ2-7, the V gene TRBV2; 10 bases agree with TRBD2. This CDR3 spans 14 amino acids. From germline, CDR1 is SNHLY and CDR2 FYNNEI. J was trimmed by 6 bases and V by 3 bases; bases with no gene match: 5. The CDR3 sequence: CASSELAGDLEQYF. In nucleotides, the CDR3 is TGTGCCAGCAGTGAGCTAGCGGGGGATCTCGAGCAGTACTTC. Complete variable domain (other parts from reference TRBV2 and TRBJ2-7): EPEVTQTPSHQVTQMGQEVILRCVPISNHLYFYWYRQILGQKVEFLVSFYNNEISEKSEIFDDQFSVERPDGSNFTLKIRSTKLEDSAMYFCASSELAGDLEQYFGPGTRLTVT.

This clonotype was observed a handful of times. The chain uses TRBV5-1 and TRBJ1-4; 7 positions match TRBD1. The CDR3 is made up of 15 amino acids. V gave up 4 bases and J gave up 4 bases; unmatched junction bases: 7. Germline V gene data show CDR1 as SGHRS and CDR2 as YFSETQ. The CDR3 DNA follows: TGCGCCAGCAGCACGGGGACAGCGATTAATGAAAAACTGTTTTTT. Amino acid sequence: CASSTGTAINEKLFF.

The chain joins TRBV5-6 to TRBJ2-5; D possibly uses TRBD1 or TRBD2 (5 bases each). Germline CDR1 and CDR2: SGHDT and YYEEEE. The V end was cut by 6 bases, the J end by 4 bases, with 22 bases between. The CDR3 totals 16 residues. CDR3 DNA: TGTGCCAGCACCCCAAAACCGGGACGAAAAGGAGAGACCCAGTACTTC. Its translation is CASTPKPGRKGETQYF.

Ten or more counts support this clonotype. CDR3 amino acids: CASRDRGIYEQYF. The CDR3 DNA is TGTGCCAGCAGGGACAGGGGAATATACGAGCAGTACTTC. The V call is TRBV12-3 or TRBV12-4, the J call TRBJ2-7; 9 bases agree with TRBD1. Trimming removed 6 bases from V and 4 bases from J; junction bases left unmatched: 4. The CDR3 has 13 amino acids.

This clonotype was seen more than once but under ten times. The chain carries TRBV3-1 and TRBJ2-7; D is possibly TRBD2 (7 bases). CDR3 length equals 16 residues. V gave up 4 bases and J gave up 3 bases, with 19 bases separating them. The germline gives CDR1 LGHDT, CDR2 YNNKEL (reference sequence). CDR3 in amino acids: CASSLGLGGANYEQYF. CDR3 coding DNA: TGTGCCAGCAGCCTCGGATTGGGGGGGGCCAACTACGAGCAGTACTTC.

The chain carries TRBV20-1 and TRBJ1-5; TRBD1 agrees at 12 bases. The CDR3 totals 14 residues. Germline trimming cut 3 bases from V and 7 bases from J; bases unmatched to any gene: 4. Per germline, CDR1 DFQATT and CDR2 SNEGSKA (reference sequence). CDR3: CSARGTGGLQPQHF. The CDR3 coding sequence is TGCAGTGCTAGGGGGACAGGGGGCTTGCAGCCCCAGCATTTT.

Concerning this clonotype: This could be a read error, since a much larger clone is one nucleotide away. The chain has TRBV27 and TRBJ2-2, with D possibly being TRBD1 (6 bases). There are 14 residues in the CDR3. V shed 2 bases and J shed 5 bases, with 9 bases lying between them. CDR1 is MNHEY and CDR2 is SMNVEV in the germline V gene (reference sequence). CDR3 loop: CASSLDRRTGELFF. DNA of the CDR3: TGTGCCAGCAGTTTAGACAGGCGGACCGGGGAGCTGTTTTTT.

The chain links TRBV11-1 to TRBJ2-3; 12 positions agree with TRBD2. Germline trimming cut 9 bases from V and 3 bases from J; bases unmatched to any gene: 16. This CDR3 is 18 amino acids long. CDR1 and CDR2 (germline): SGHAT, FQDESV (reference sequence). The CDR3 nucleotides are TGTGCCAGTAGCATATTGACTAGCGGGGGAGCAATTACAGATACGCAGTATTTT. This sequence encodes CASSILTSGGAITDTQYF.

The sample holds many counts of this clonotype. The genes are TRBV4-2 and TRBJ2-7, with TRBD2 matching 8 bases. The CDR3 is 18 residues long. Germline V gene sequence: CDR1 LGHNA, CDR2 YNFKEQ. J gave up 7 bases and V 0 bases, and 17 bases lay outside the gene matches. The CDR3: CASSQEASSSGRAGEQYF. In DNA form, the CDR3 reads TGTGCCAGCAGCCAAGAGGCCAGTTCATCCGGGAGGGCAGGAGAGCAGTACTTC.

This clonotype occurred a few times. The chain joins TRBV6-1 to TRBJ1-4; D is unclear. The CDR3 covers 16 residues. CDR1 and CDR2 (germline): MNHNS, SASEGT. The V and J ends lost 6 bases and 3 bases respectively, with 17 bases between them. CDR3 nucleotide sequence: TGTGCCAGCAGCCGGGCCTACACGGTCCCTAATGAAAAACTGTTTTTT. It codes for CASSRAYTVPNEKLFF.

This clonotype was counted between two and nine times. The genes are TRBV25-1 and TRBJ2-7; 9 positions agree with TRBD1. The germline gives CDR1 MGHDK, CDR2 SYGVNS. J lost 6 bases, V lost 5 bases, and 11 bases had no gene match. This CDR3 has 15 amino acids. The CDR3 is CASSPYTGGFAEQYF. CDR3 DNA sequence: TGTGCCAGCAGTCCATACACAGGGGGCTTCGCCGAGCAGTACTTC.

A few counts support this clonotype. This chain connects TRBV6-2 or TRBV6-3 to TRBJ2-2; no clear D gene. Per germline, CDR1 MNHEY and CDR2 SVGEGT. This CDR3 has 16 amino acids. V lost 0 bases to trimming and J lost 4 bases, with 12 bases between them. The CDR3 bases are TGTGCCAGCAGTTACTCGCTTGGGTTTCTCACCGGGGAGCTGTTTTTT. Translating gives CASSYSLGFLTGELFF.

The chain joins TRBV6-1 to TRBJ2-7; D unresolved. The V gene lost 0 bases and the J gene lost 2 bases, with 11 bases spanning the gap. Germline lookup yields CDR1 MNHNS and CDR2 SASEGT. The CDR3 extends over 15 amino acids. In DNA form, the CDR3 reads TGTGCCAGCAGTGAAGCTCCGGGCGGAACCTACGAGCAGTACTTC. Its translation is CASSEAPGGTYEQYF.

This clonotype was counted between two and nine times. J is TRBJ1-5 and V is TRBV20-1; a weak D match, TRBD1 (5 bases). Germline assignment: CDR1 DFQATT and CDR2 SNEGSKA (reference sequence). Trimming took 6 bases from V and 3 from J, leaving 15 bases between them. This CDR3 has 14 amino acids. The CDR3 bases are TGCAGTGCCTTAATAGGGGCGTACAATCAGCCCCAGCATTTT. Its protein is CSALIGAYNQPQHF.

This clonotype turned up a few times. The rearrangement links TRBV20-1 to TRBJ2-7; the D gene is possibly TRBD1 (5 bases). In germline, CDR1 is DFQATT, CDR2 SNEGSKA (reference sequence). V was shortened by 6 bases and J by 0 bases, with 9 bases between the two germline ends. CDR3 length: 12 amino acids. The CDR3 loop reads CSAPGNSYEQYF. CDR3 in DNA: TGCAGTGCCCCAGGGAACTCCTACGAGCAGTACTTC.

The CDR3: CAWSKGPGVNQPQHF. The CDR3 bases are TGTGCCTGGAGTAAGGGGCCCGGGGTCAATCAGCCCCAGCATTTT. The chain joins TRBV30 to TRBJ1-5; tentatively, D is TRBD1 (5 bases). With 2 bases removed from V and 3 bases from J, the gap between germline ends came to 14 bases. The CDR3 covers 15 residues. Germline values: CDR1 GTSNPN, CDR2 SVGIG (reference sequence).

The rearrangement uses TRBV7-2 and TRBJ1-2; D is unresolved. Germline assignment: CDR1 SGHTA and CDR2 FQGNSA. The ends were cut back, 1 base at V and 13 bases at J, with 25 bases in the middle. The CDR3 length is 16 residues. CDR3 loop: CASSLEFRGPAIRGTF. The CDR3 nucleotides read TGTGCCAGCAGCTTAGAATTTCGCGGTCCAGCTATCCGCGGCACCTTC.

Here the CDR3 reads CASSQDRGVRGGNLETQYF. The CDR3 DNA is TGCGCCAGCAGCCAAGATCGAGGGGTGCGGGGGGGCAACTTAGAGACCCAGTACTTC. The chain carries TRBV4-3 and TRBJ2-5, with 9 bases identical to TRBD2. The CDR3 runs 19 residues. V lost 0 bases to trimming and J lost 4 bases; unmatched junction nucleotides: 15. From germline, CDR1 is LGHNA and CDR2 YSLEER.

This clonotype occurred a few times. V gene TRBV12-3 or TRBV12-4 combines with J gene TRBJ2-1, with 11 bases fitting TRBD2. Losses at the gene ends were 3 bases for V and 6 bases for J; bases not matched to a gene: 4. The CDR3 has 15 residues. CDR3 sequence (DNA): TGTGCCAGCAGTTTTATAGCGGGGGGGCGCAATGAGCAGTTCTTC. Amino acids: CASSFIAGGRNEQFF.